The 4 T cell receptor beta chains below come from one sample, sequenced in a study of control samples from healthy donors and cancer patients. Clones were read by immunoSEQ multiplex PCR, and TCRdb kept only the in-frame ones, dropping some. In the table there are more than 75,000 clones, around three quarters of which are singletons. Sample: blood. The source is a woman in her 30s in good health.

The V and J genes are TRBV19 and TRBJ1-3; the match to TRBD1 covers 8 bases. CDR3 length equals 13 residues. J gave up 0 bases and V 10 bases, and 2 bases lay outside the gene matches. Germline-derived CDR1 and CDR2 are LNHDA and SQIVND (reference sequence). The CDR3 reads CATGTGSGNTIYF. DNA of the CDR3: TGTGCCACCGGGACAGGCTCTGGAAACACCATATATTTT.

The rearrangement joins TRBV10-2 to TRBJ1-1; unclear D gene. Germline V gene sequence: CDR1 WSHSY, CDR2 SAAADI. The CDR3 contains 12 residues. Trimming stripped 3 bases from V and 6 bases from J, with 8 bases between. CDR3 region: CASSDGSAEAFF. The CDR3 region has the DNA TGCGCCAGCAGTGACGGCAGCGCTGAAGCTTTCTTT.

The rearrangement joins TRBV5-6 to TRBJ1-1; D might be TRBD1 (6 bases). CDR3 length equals 15 residues. The V and J ends lost 0 bases and 2 bases respectively, with 11 bases between them. Germline CDR1 is SGHDT and CDR2 is YYEEEE. The CDR3 bases are TGTGCCAGCAGCTTGGCGACAGGCCCTAACACTGAAGCTTTCTTT. Amino acids: CASSLATGPNTEAFF.

The chain has TRBV7-4 and TRBJ2-7, with a weak D call TRBD1 (5 bases). The CDR3 contains 14 residues. Germline loops: CDR1 SGHVT, CDR2 SQSDAQ. V was trimmed by 4 bases and J by 1 base, leaving 11 bases between them. CDR3 protein: CASSYPPGSYEQYF. DNA for the CDR3: TGTGCCAGCAGCTACCCGCCAGGGTCCTACGAGCAGTACTTC.